A single sample gave rise to the 20 T cell receptor beta chains below, sequenced in a study of beta chain features in type 1 diabetes. Study observations and caveats: Moderate yet significant TCRB CDR3 shortening was seen in Type 1 diabetes patients in all four CD4+ subsets.

What was sequenced were expressed TCRB transcripts, since all of the isolated RNA had been reverse transcribed. Only in-frame clones appear in the TCRdb table, and some are missing; sequencing was by immunoSEQ multiplex PCR. The sample includes about 280,000 clones, approximately 16% of them seen just once. The antigens these receptors bind are not known. Sequencing was performed on naive CD4+ T cells from blood. These receptors came from a man aged 18 to 29 with type 1 diabetes.

The chain recombines TRBV7-2 with TRBJ2-1; D might be TRBD2 (6 bases). CDR1 is SGHTA and CDR2 is FQGNSA in the germline V gene. The CDR3 extends over 12 amino acids. V was pared by 10 bases and J by 8 bases, with 15 bases between. The CDR3 here is CAIKTSIDEQFF. CDR3 nucleotide sequence: TGTGCCATCAAGACTAGTATCGATGAGCAGTTCTTC. Variable domain in full (rest from reference TRBV7-2 and TRBJ2-1): GAGVSQSPSNKVTEKGKDVELRCDPISGHTALYWYRQSLGQGLEFLIYFQGNSAPDKSGLPSDRFSAERTGGSVSTLTIQRTQQEDSAVYLCAIKTSIDEQFFGPGTRLTVL.

The chain recombines TRBV11-2 with TRBJ2-5, with TRBD1 matching over 8 bases. The CDR3 is 15 residues long. Germline loops: CDR1 SGHAT, CDR2 FQNNGV. Trimming removed 2 bases from V and 4 bases from J; junction bases left unmatched: 6. CDR3 nucleotide sequence: TGTGCCAGCAGCTTACCCAGGGGGCTTTTAGAGACCCAGTACTTC. Translated: CASSLPRGLLETQYF.

V is TRBV18 and J is TRBJ2-1; 10 bases map to TRBD1. Germline CDR1 KGHSH, CDR2 LQKENI. The length of the CDR3 is 14 residues. The trim removed 3 bases at V and 8 bases at J, leaving 4 bases unmatched. CDR3 region: CASSPGQGRYEQFF. CDR3 in DNA: TGTGCCAGCTCACCGGGACAGGGGAGGTATGAGCAGTTCTTC.

This clone was seen a handful of times. The chain has TRBV7-6 and TRBJ2-2, with D possibly TRBD2 on 5 matching bases. The V gene lost 9 bases and the J gene lost 6 bases, with 14 bases spanning the gap. CDR3 length: 13 amino acids. Germline CDR1 reads SGHVS; CDR2 reads FNYEAQ. The CDR3 region is CASRLASAGELFF. The CDR3 DNA reads as TGTGCCAGTAGGCTAGCCTCGGCCGGGGAGCTGTTTTTT. Complete variable domain (other parts from reference TRBV7-6 and TRBJ2-2): GAGVSQSPRYKVTKRGQDVALRCDPISGHVSLYWYRQALGQGPEFLTYFNYEAQQDKSGLPNDRFSAERPEGSISTLTIQRTEQRDSAMYRCASRLASAGELFFGEGSRLTVL.

This clone came up a few times. The V gene is TRBV29-1, the J gene TRBJ2-7; 9 bases are a match to TRBD1. Per the germline V gene, CDR1 is SQVTM and CDR2 is ANQGSEA. The CDR3 spans 13 residues. Unmatched junction bases numbered 8, after V lost 5 bases and J lost 6 bases. This CDR3 is CSVFRTGEAEQYF. In nucleotides, the CDR3 is TGCAGCGTTTTCCGGACAGGGGAGGCCGAGCAGTACTTC.

The table lists this clone with a few counts. The chain recombines TRBV28 with TRBJ1-1, with D possibly being TRBD1 (5 bases). The CDR3 consists of 15 residues. Germline loops: CDR1 MDHEN, CDR2 SYDVKM. V lost 2 bases and J lost 1, with 11 bases in between. Here the CDR3 reads CASSLVQAANTEAFF. The CDR3 region has the DNA TGTGCCAGCAGTTTAGTACAGGCAGCGAACACTGAAGCTTTCTTT.

This sequence joins TRBV29-1 and TRBJ2-7; D possibly corresponds to TRBD1 (8 bases). Per germline, CDR1 SQVTM and CDR2 ANQGSEA. The CDR3 has 13 residues. The V and J ends lost 4 bases and 4 bases respectively, with 14 bases between them. This chain's CDR3 is CSVAHRGGYEQYF. DNA for the CDR3: TGCAGCGTTGCCCACAGGGGGGGGTACGAGCAGTACTTC.

This clone was detected only a few times. This sequence joins TRBV30 and TRBJ1-1; tentative D call: TRBD1 (6 bases). Germline values: CDR1 GTSNPN, CDR2 SVGIG (reference sequence). Trimming shortened V by 5 bases and J by 2 bases, and 15 bases separated the two germline ends. The CDR3 has 14 amino acids. The CDR3 region has the DNA TGTGCCTGGGACTTGGGGGGGGCCAACACTGAAGCTTTCTTT. Translated: CAWDLGGANTEAFF.

This clone has more than one count but fewer than ten. This chain uses TRBV19 with TRBJ2-3; 9 nucleotides align to TRBD2. CDR1 LNHDA and CDR2 SQIVND come from the germline V gene (reference sequence). This CDR3 is built from 16 residues. Germline trimming cut 2 bases from V and 3 bases from J; bases unmatched to any gene: 6. The CDR3 coding sequence is TGTGCCAGTAGTATAAGAGGAGCGGGGGGTACAGATACGCAGTATTTT. Translation gives CASSIRGAGGTDTQYF.

In its sample, this clone was seen a few times. The chain carries TRBV5-6 and TRBJ2-7; 11 bases are shared with TRBD1. Germline trimming cut 4 bases from V and 13 bases from J; bases unmatched to any gene: 7. The length of the CDR3 is 12 residues. CDR1 is SGHDT, CDR2 YYEEEE, per germline. Written as DNA, the CDR3 is TGTGCCAGCAGCCACCGGGACAGGGGGGACTACTTC. This codes for CASSHRDRGDYF.

This clone was observed a few times. The chain uses TRBV6-5 and TRBJ2-2; D possibly corresponds to TRBD2 (5 bases). The length of the CDR3 is 13 residues. The V end was cut by 6 bases, the J end by 6 bases, with 11 bases between. Looked up from germline, CDR1 is MNHEY and CDR2 is SVGAGI. CDR3 sequence reads: CASRLGLAGELFF. DNA of the CDR3: TGTGCCAGCAGACTCGGACTCGCCGGGGAGCTGTTTTTT.

This clone occurred a few times. V usage is TRBV30 and J usage is TRBJ1-2, with D tentatively TRBD1 (5 bases). The CDR3 sequence is 13 residues long. V was pared by 0 bases and J by 7 bases, with 12 bases between. Per germline, CDR1 GTSNPN and CDR2 SVGIG (reference sequence). The CDR3 DNA reads TGTGCCTGGAGTGTAGGGAGGGGCCGTGGCTACACCTTC. Residues: CAWSVGRGRGYTF. The full variable domain, with the rest looked up from reference TRBV30 and TRBJ1-2, is SQTIHQWPATLVQPVGSPLSLECTVEGTSNPNLYWYRQAAGRGLQLLFYSVGIGQISSEVPQNLSASRPQDRQFILSSKKLLLSDSGFYLCAWSVGRGRGYTFGSGTRLTVV.

This clone occurred a few times. The gene calls are TRBV6-5 and TRBJ1-5; 7 positions match TRBD1. The CDR3 loop spans 14 amino acids. CDR1 is MNHEY, CDR2 SVGAGI, per germline. The J segment lost 5 bases and the V segment lost 6 bases, leaving 7 bases of the junction unmatched. The CDR3 nucleotides read TGTGCCAGCAGCTCCCTCAGGGGGGATCAGCCCCAGCATTTT. This codes for CASSSLRGDQPQHF.

The chain couples TRBV28 to TRBJ1-2, with D hard to call. This CDR3 is 14 amino acids long. Germline values: CDR1 MDHEN, CDR2 SYDVKM. V lost 4 bases to trimming and J lost 4 bases, with 13 bases between them. CDR3: CASSSYRRGYGYTF. The CDR3 region has the DNA TGTGCCAGCAGTTCTTATCGACGGGGCTATGGCTACACCTTC.

This clone was found a few times. J is TRBJ2-7 and V is TRBV28, with unresolved D. The V end lost 9 bases, the J end lost 4 bases, and 10 bases lay between the germline ends. The CDR3 has 11 residues. Germline CDR1 reads MDHEN; CDR2 reads SYDVKM. CDR3 in DNA: TGTGCCAGTGGGCAGAAGTACGAGCAGTACTTC. This gives the protein CASGQKYEQYF.

This chain's CDR3 is CASTTRGGLQETQYF. The CDR3 coding sequence is TGTGCCAGCACCACGCGCGGGGGCCTCCAAGAGACCCAGTACTTC. The rearrangement links TRBV27 to TRBJ2-5; tentative D call: TRBD2 (7 bases). The germline V gene encodes CDR1 MNHEY and CDR2 SMNVEV (reference sequence). The CDR3 spans 15 residues. Trimming cost V 7 bases and J 1 base, with 16 bases left between them.

V is TRBV4-1 and J is TRBJ2-1; 10 nucleotides agree with TRBD2. This CDR3 is 18 amino acids long. In germline, CDR1 is MGHRA, CDR2 YSYEKL. The ends lost 4 bases at V and 4 bases at J; junction bases unmatched: 13. CDR3: CASSRAGGAGGQYNEQFF. CDR3 bases: TGCGCCAGCAGCCGGGCCGGGGGAGCGGGAGGGCAATACAATGAGCAGTTCTTC.

The table lists this clone with a few counts. The chain links TRBV6-5 to TRBJ2-5; 7 bases are a match to TRBD2. This CDR3 spans 14 amino acids. V was clipped by 2 bases and J by 5 bases; unmatched bases: 5. CDR1 and CDR2 from the germline V gene are MNHEY and SVGAGI. CDR3 nucleotide sequence: TGTGCCAGCAGTTACCAGACTAGCAGGGAGACCCAGTACTTC. As protein: CASSYQTSRETQYF.

This clone was seen only once. This rearrangement joins TRBV27 to TRBJ2-2, with D maybe TRBD1 (6 bases). The V gene lost 6 bases and the J gene lost 0 bases, with 8 bases spanning the gap. The CDR3 length is 14 residues. CDR1 is MNHEY, CDR2 SMNVEV, per germline (reference sequence). CDR3: CASRRGSNTGELFF. The CDR3 DNA sequence: TGTGCCAGCAGAAGGGGGTCGAACACCGGGGAGCTGTTTTTT.

This clone was counted only a few times. At the DNA level, this CDR3 is encoded by other sequences in the same sample as well. The chain joins TRBV5-1 to TRBJ2-3, with D possibly matching TRBD1 (6 bases). The germline V and J ends were trimmed by 2 bases and 0 bases, with 7 bases remaining between them. Germline V gene data show CDR1 as SGHRS and CDR2 as YFSETQ. This CDR3 comprises 14 residues. The CDR3 loop reads CASSLGQSTDTQYF. Written as DNA, the CDR3 is TGCGCCAGCAGCTTAGGACAGAGCACAGATACGCAGTATTTT.